This TCR beta chain is drawn from a study of control samples from healthy donors and cancer patients. Germline-derived CDR1 and CDR2 are MNHEY and SMNVEV (reference sequence). J lost 3 bases, V lost 6 bases, and 4 bases had no gene match. The CDR3 loop spans 13 amino acids. Using immunoSEQ multiplex PCR, the repertoire was profiled, and TCRdb retains in-frame clones only, with some absent. The sample contains about 85,000 clones, just under 90% of which appear only once. The receptor's source is a man between 50 and 59 years old in good health. The sample was blood. The V gene is TRBV27, the J gene TRBJ1-2; TRBD1 matches 7 bases. The CDR3 DNA is TGTGCCAGCAGCCCCGACAGGGACTATGGCTACACCTTC. It codes for CASSPDRDYGYTF.